The 24 T cell receptor beta chains below were found in one sample sequenced in a study of T cells in localized non-small cell lung cancer (dated by TCRdb to the early 2020s). Receptor amplification or capture employed the immunoSEQ multiplex PCR assay. Held by TCRdb, this immuneACCESS table contains in-frame sequences only and omits some clones. Under half of the omission traces to an unresolved V gene where checked; the cause of the rest is unknown. A total of tens of thousands of clones appear in this sample, more than 75% of them only once. The ten top clones hold roughly 19% of the sample. The sample consisted of peripheral blood, taken before any cancer treatment. The receptors here all came from a woman aged 35 to 70 with stage I squamous cell lung carcinoma.

This chain's CDR3 is CASSLGRGNQPQHF. The CDR3 DNA reads as TGTGCCAGCAGCTTGGGACGGGGAAATCAGCCCCAGCATTTT. The J gene is TRBJ1-5, the V gene TRBV5-8; no definite D call. The CDR3 length is 14 residues. V dropped 0 bases and J dropped 4 bases, with 8 bases sitting between them. Per the germline V gene, CDR1 is SGHTS and CDR2 is YDEGEE.

The chain combines TRBV9 with TRBJ2-5; the D call may be TRBD1 or TRBD2 (5 bases each). Looked up from germline, CDR1 is SGDLS and CDR2 is YYNGEE. CDR3 size: 14 residues. Between the trimmed V and J ends, which lost 4 bases and 7 bases, there was a span of 17 bases. The CDR3 protein is CASSLDTTRGTQYF. The CDR3 coding sequence is TGTGCCAGCAGCCTCGACACAACGAGGGGGACCCAGTACTTC.

The chain links TRBV10-3 to TRBJ2-1; 7 nucleotides align to TRBD2. Germline trimming cut 3 bases from V and 11 bases from J; bases unmatched to any gene: 4. This CDR3 comprises 12 residues. Germline V CDR1 and CDR2: ENHRY, SYGVKD. The CDR3 protein is CAISDPGGKQFF. In DNA, the CDR3 is TGTGCCATCAGTGACCCCGGGGGGAAGCAGTTCTTC.

J is TRBJ2-1 and V is TRBV6-5, with 9 bases identical to TRBD2. The CDR3 extends over 13 amino acids. V gave up 11 bases and J gave up 12 bases; unmatched junction bases: 14. CDR1 MNHEY and CDR2 SVGAGI come from the germline V gene. CDR3 nucleotides: TGTGCCGGGCTTTGCGGGGGGGCCAATAGGCAGTTCTTC. It translates to CAGLCGGANRQFF.

The chain joins TRBV11-1 to TRBJ1-1; D is undetermined. The CDR3 covers 14 residues. From germline, CDR1 is SGHAT and CDR2 FQDESV (reference sequence). Trimming stripped 4 bases from V and 0 bases from J, with 9 bases between. The CDR3 bases are TGTGCCAGCAGCTCCGGGCCCCTGAACACTGAAGCTTTCTTT. It codes for CASSSGPLNTEAFF.

DNA of the CDR3: TGTGCCAGCAGCGGACTAGCGGGGGTCAATGAGCAGTTCTTC. It is translated as CASSGLAGVNEQFF. This chain uses TRBV6-5 with TRBJ2-1; 13 nucleotides agree with TRBD2. The CDR3 extends over 14 amino acids. Germline loops: CDR1 MNHEY, CDR2 SVGAGI. The junction had 2 bases not matched to a gene; V was cut back by 6 bases and J by 6 bases.

The genes are TRBV2 and TRBJ2-5; the match to TRBD2 covers 12 bases. Germline CDR1 SNHLY, CDR2 FYNNEI. J lost 5 bases, V lost 6 bases, and 7 bases had no gene match. There are 15 residues in the CDR3. The CDR3 DNA reads as TGTGCCAGCAGGGAACTAGCGGGGGGTGGGGAGACCCAGTACTTC. Translation: CASRELAGGGETQYF. Full variable domain (rest looked up from reference TRBV2 and TRBJ2-5): EPEVTQTPSHQVTQMGQEVILRCVPISNHLYFYWYRQILGQKVEFLVSFYNNEISEKSEIFDDQFSVERPDGSNFTLKIRSTKLEDSAMYFCASRELAGGGETQYFGPGTRLLVL.

This clone was recorded only once. This chain links TRBV5-1 with TRBJ2-5, with 12 bases identical to TRBD1. This CDR3 has 15 amino acids. The V segment lost 4 bases and the J segment 4 bases; nucleotides outside the gene matches: 5. From germline, CDR1 is SGHRS and CDR2 YFSETQ. CDR3 bases: TGCGCCAGCAGCCACCGGGACAGGGGGCGAGAGACCCAGTACTTC. Its protein product is CASSHRDRGRETQYF.

V is TRBV5-1 and J is TRBJ2-3; D possibly corresponds to TRBD2 (5 bases). The CDR3 covers 14 residues. Trimming pared 4 bases from V and 2 bases from J, leaving 11 bases between. Germline CDR1 SGHRS, CDR2 YFSETQ. The CDR3 bases are TGCGCCAGCAGCCCGGACTCTCTCACAGATACGCAGTATTTT. Protein: CASSPDSLTDTQYF.

This clone was recorded a few times. This rearrangement joins TRBV19 to TRBJ1-1; TRBD1 might be the D (5 bases). Per the germline V gene, CDR1 is LNHDA and CDR2 is SQIVND (reference sequence). V dropped 6 bases and J dropped 0 bases, with 14 bases sitting between them. The CDR3 spans 15 residues. The chain's CDR3 is CASRTGTPMNTEAFF. The CDR3 coding sequence is TGTGCCAGTAGAACCGGGACGCCTATGAACACTGAAGCTTTCTTT.

The chain recombines TRBV30 with TRBJ2-1; D is perhaps TRBD2 (5 bases). The CDR3 spans 14 residues. CDR1 GTSNPN and CDR2 SVGIG come from the germline V gene (reference sequence). V was cut by 5 bases and J by 5 bases, with 16 bases left in between. CDR3 in amino acids: CAWEKRPKNNEQFF. CDR3 bases: TGTGCCTGGGAGAAGCGGCCCAAGAACAATGAGCAGTTCTTC. Drawing the rest from reference TRBV30 and TRBJ2-1, the complete variable domain is SQTIHQWPATLVQPVGSPLSLECTVEGTSNPNLYWYRQAAGRGLQLLFYSVGIGQISSEVPQNLSASRPQDRQFILSSKKLLLSDSGFYLCAWEKRPKNNEQFFGPGTRLTVL.

CDR3 DNA: TGTGCCATCAGTGAGAATAGGGACAATGAGCAGTTCTTC. It encodes CAISENRDNEQFF. V usage is TRBV10-3 and J usage is TRBJ2-1; D is undetermined. Germline V gives CDR1 ENHRY, CDR2 SYGVKD. The CDR3 contains 13 residues. Deletions cut 2 bases from V and 5 bases from J, with 7 bases between.

CDR3 coding DNA: TGTGCCAGCAGCTCACAAGGGGGCGCAAATCAGCCCCAGCATTTT. Translation gives CASSSQGGANQPQHF. The rearrangement links TRBV7-2 to TRBJ1-5; 7 nucleotides agree with TRBD1. The CDR3 has 15 residues. V was pared by 4 bases and J by 4 bases, with 7 bases of the junction left unmatched. Germline V gives CDR1 SGHTA, CDR2 FQGNSA. Drawing the rest from reference TRBV7-2 and TRBJ1-5, the complete variable domain is GAGVSQSPSNKVTEKGKDVELRCDPISGHTALYWYRQSLGQGLEFLIYFQGNSAPDKSGLPSDRFSAERTGGSVSTLTIQRTQQEDSAVYLCASSSQGGANQPQHFGDGTRLSIL.

This clone has just one count. The chain's CDR3 is CASSSGGIQETQYF. CDR3 nucleotides: TGTGCCAGCTCTAGCGGGGGGATCCAAGAGACCCAGTACTTC. The rearrangement uses TRBV6-1 and TRBJ2-5, with TRBD2 identical over 11 bases. Looked up from germline, CDR1 is MNHNS and CDR2 is SASEGT. The V segment lost 8 bases and the J segment 1 base; nucleotides outside the gene matches: 3. The length of the CDR3 is 14 residues.

The DNA of the CDR3 is TGCGCCAGCAGCCAAGATTTACTAGTTGTAGAGACCCAGTACTTC. This gives the protein CASSQDLLVVETQYF. This rearrangement joins TRBV4-1 to TRBJ2-5; D is perhaps TRBD2 (5 bases). The CDR3 sequence is 15 residues long. The germline V gene encodes CDR1 MGHRA and CDR2 YSYEKL. V was cut by 0 bases and J by 4 bases, with 12 bases left in between.

This sequence joins TRBV30 and TRBJ2-3; D is unclear. The germline V gene has CDR1 GTSNPN and CDR2 SVGIG (reference sequence). The CDR3 runs to 12 residues. Trimming left V 1 base short and J 4 bases short, with 6 bases between. The CDR3: CAWSEAADTQYF. CDR3 coding DNA: TGTGCCTGGAGTGAAGCTGCAGATACGCAGTATTTT.

As regards this clone: The junction and the germline gene differ at one end; a read error may be behind it. This sequence joins TRBV9 and TRBJ1-1; D is perhaps TRBD1 (6 bases). CDR1 and CDR2 (germline): SGDLS, YYNGEE. This CDR3 region has 14 residues. CDR3 amino acids: CASNVFTGGGIAFF. CDR3 DNA: TGTGCCAGCAACGTATTTACAGGAGGGGGGATAGCTTTCTTT.

The chain employs TRBV27 and TRBJ1-1; D unclear. CDR3 length: 13 amino acids. V was pared by 1 base and J by 1 base, with 4 bases between. Germline CDR1 is MNHEY and CDR2 is SMNVEV (reference sequence). CDR3 sequence (DNA): TGTGCCAGCAGTTTATACAGGAACACTGAAGCTTTCTTT. It translates to CASSLYRNTEAFF.

V is TRBV5-1 and J is TRBJ1-6; D uncertain. The germline gives CDR1 SGHRS, CDR2 YFSETQ. V was clipped by 6 bases and J by 7 bases, with 11 bases between them. The CDR3 runs to 13 residues. The CDR3 loop reads CASKEVGNSPLHF. CDR3 DNA: TGCGCCAGCAAGGAGGTAGGAAATTCACCCCTCCACTTT.

This clone was counted once. The genes are TRBV6-6 and TRBJ2-1; 7 bases fit TRBD2. The CDR3 extends over 14 amino acids. With 4 bases clipped from V and 8 bases from J, the junction kept 8 bases outside the gene matches. Germline assignment: CDR1 MNHNY and CDR2 SVGAGI (reference sequence). The CDR3, as DNA: TGTGCCAGCAGTTTCGGACTAGAAGTGGATGAGCAGTTCTTC. It encodes CASSFGLEVDEQFF.

The V and J genes are TRBV10-1 and TRBJ2-5; the D gene is possibly TRBD1 (5 bases). V was clipped by 1 base and J by 4 bases, with 7 bases between them. Germline CDR1 is WNHNN and CDR2 is SYGVQD (reference sequence). This CDR3 spans 13 amino acids. The CDR3 coding sequence is TGCGCCAGCAGTGAGTTAAGGGGAGAGACCCAGTACTTC. Translation: CASSELRGETQYF.

Regarding this clone: This sample also contains other DNA sequences that code for the same CDR3. The chain joins TRBV2 to TRBJ1-2; D gene unclear. The CDR3 sequence is 12 residues long. V lost 6 bases and J lost 4, with 9 bases in between. The germline gives CDR1 SNHLY, CDR2 FYNNEI. The CDR3 DNA is TGTGCCAGCAGCCTCTACGGCTATGGCTACACCTTC. Amino acids: CASSLYGYGYTF.

The DNA of the CDR3 is TGTGCCAGCAGCTTATTAGGCAGGGTATATGGCTACACCTTC. This translates into CASSLLGRVYGYTF. The gene calls are TRBV7-8 and TRBJ1-2; a weak D match, TRBD1 (5 bases). The CDR3 runs to 14 residues. V was trimmed by 2 bases and J by 5 bases, leaving 12 bases between them. In germline, CDR1 is SGHVS, CDR2 FQNEAQ. Complete variable domain (other parts from reference TRBV7-8 and TRBJ1-2): GAGVSQSPRYKVAKRGQDVALRCDPISGHVSLFWYQQALGQGPEFLTYFQNEAQLDKSGLPSDRFFAERPEGSVSTLKIQRTQQEDSAVYLCASSLLGRVYGYTFGSGTRLTVV.

V gene TRBV6-4 combines with J gene TRBJ2-1; 12 bases are a match to TRBD2. The V segment lost 5 bases and the J segment 7 bases; nucleotides outside the gene matches: 6. The CDR3 covers 15 residues. Per the germline V gene, CDR1 is MRHNA and CDR2 is SNTAGT. CDR3 sequence: CASSFSSGGGNEQFF. The CDR3 DNA is TGTGCCAGCAGTTTCTCTAGCGGGGGGGGAAATGAGCAGTTCTTC.